The 32 T cell receptor beta chains in this list originate from one sample, sequenced in a study of cytomegalovirus exposure and HLA in healthy donors. Clones were read by immunoSEQ multiplex PCR, and TCRdb kept only the in-frame ones, dropping some. The data show 95,000 to 120,000 clones, with about 94% seen just once and under 0.75% held by the top ten. Sequencing used PBMCs. Receptors were obtained from a young woman in good health and CMV-seronegative.

CDR3 bases: TGCGCCAGCAGCATTGGCCCGGTGAGCGGGGTACAAGAGACCCAGTACTTC. Protein product: CASSIGPVSGVQETQYF. The rearrangement joins TRBV5-1 to TRBJ2-5, with TRBD2 matching over 7 bases. The V segment lost 4 bases and the J segment 2 bases; nucleotides outside the gene matches: 14. CDR1 is SGHRS and CDR2 is YFSETQ in the germline V gene. The CDR3 length is 17 residues. Complete variable domain (other parts from reference TRBV5-1 and TRBJ2-5): KAGVTQTPRYLIKTRGQQVTLSCSPISGHRSVSWYQQTPGQGLQFLFEYFSETQRNKGNFPGRFSGRQFSNSRSEMNVSTLELGDSALYLCASSIGPVSGVQETQYFGPGTRLLVL.

This clone has only a few counts. This chain connects TRBV14 to TRBJ2-7; D is perhaps TRBD1 (6 bases). The CDR3 extends over 16 amino acids. Trimming removed 0 bases at V and 4 bases at J, with 16 bases between. The germline V gene has CDR1 SGHDN and CDR2 FVKESK. CDR3 in amino acids: CASSQDHRTEEYEQYF. In DNA form, the CDR3 reads TGTGCCAGCAGCCAAGACCACCGGACAGAAGAGTACGAGCAGTACTTC.

The CDR3 region is CAISESRDYGYTF. The CDR3 coding sequence is TGTGCCATCAGTGAGTCCAGGGACTATGGCTACACCTTC. V and J are TRBV10-3 and TRBJ1-2, with D possibly being TRBD1 (5 bases). Germline V gene sequence: CDR1 ENHRY, CDR2 SYGVKD. Trimming removed 0 bases from V and 3 bases from J, with 5 bases in between. The CDR3 has 13 amino acids.

This chain uses TRBV7-2 with TRBJ2-5; possibly TRBD2 for D (5 bases). Germline V gives CDR1 SGHTA, CDR2 FQGNSA. Between the trimmed V and J ends, which lost 1 base and 5 bases, there was a span of 14 bases. This CDR3 contains 15 residues. The CDR3 coding sequence is TGTGCCAGCAGCTTAGGTCATCGGGGTCCGGAGACCCAGTACTTC. This encodes CASSLGHRGPETQYF. The full variable domain, with the rest looked up from reference TRBV7-2 and TRBJ2-5, is GAGVSQSPSNKVTEKGKDVELRCDPISGHTALYWYRQSLGQGLEFLIYFQGNSAPDKSGLPSDRFSAERTGGSVSTLTIQRTQQEDSAVYLCASSLGHRGPETQYFGPGTRLLVL.

The sample holds one count of this clone. In DNA form, the CDR3 reads TGTGCCAGCAGCTTTGAGAAGGGTTCCGGGGGTGAAGCTTTCTTT. It specifies CASSFEKGSGGEAFF. V is TRBV5-4 and J is TRBJ1-1; TRBD1 is a possible D gene (5 bases). V was shortened by 2 bases and J by 7 bases, with 18 bases between the two germline ends. The CDR3 spans 15 residues. CDR1 and CDR2 (germline): SGHNT, YYREEE (reference sequence).

This chain joins TRBV6-1 and TRBJ2-7, with D hard to call. CDR3 length: 14 amino acids. The V gene's germline CDR1 is MNHNS and CDR2 SASEGT. The ends were cut back, 8 bases at V and 3 bases at J, with 17 bases in the middle. The CDR3 region is CASGPTMTYYEQYF. As DNA, the CDR3 is TGTGCCAGCGGGCCGACCATGACATACTACGAGCAGTACTTC.

The CDR3 loop is CASSVAGGPDGYTF. For the CDR3, the DNA is TGTGCCAGCAGCGTAGCGGGGGGGCCGGATGGCTACACCTTC. This chain uses TRBV9 with TRBJ1-2; D is possibly TRBD1 (6 bases). V was cut by 0 bases and J by 6 bases, with 12 bases left in between. This CDR3 comprises 14 residues. Germline V lookup: CDR1 SGDLS, CDR2 YYNGEE. The full variable domain, in which reference TRBV9 and TRBJ1-2 provide the parts outside the CDR3, is DSGVTQTPKHLITATGQRVTLRCSPRSGDLSVYWYQQSLDQGLQFLIQYYNGEERAKGNILERFSAQQFPDLHSELNLSSLELGDSALYFCASSVAGGPDGYTFGSGTRLTVV.

This chain links TRBV18 with TRBJ2-1; 7 bases line up with TRBD1. This CDR3 is built from 16 residues. Germline CDR1 is KGHSH and CDR2 is LQKENI. Germline trimming cut 5 bases from V and 7 bases from J; bases unmatched to any gene: 14. CDR3 in amino acids: CASSFSTGVLSNEQFF. CDR3 DNA sequence: TGTGCCAGCTCATTTAGTACAGGGGTCCTTAGTAATGAGCAGTTCTTC.

The rearrangement uses TRBV28 and TRBJ1-1; 11 bases fit TRBD1. Unmatched junction bases numbered 13, after V lost 5 bases and J lost 5 bases. The germline gives CDR1 MDHEN, CDR2 SYDVKM. This CDR3 spans 17 amino acids. The DNA of the CDR3 is TGTGCCAGCAGTATCCCCCGGACAGGGGGCAGAGGAACTGAAGCTTTCTTT. Amino acid sequence: CASSIPRTGGRGTEAFF.

The V call is TRBV7-8, the J call TRBJ2-2; tentative D call: TRBD2 (6 bases). The CDR3 covers 15 residues. Germline loops: CDR1 SGHVS, CDR2 FQNEAQ. Trimming removed 5 bases from V and 0 bases from J, with 10 bases in between. CDR3 amino acids: CASSLRDSNTGELFF. The CDR3 DNA sequence: TGTGCCAGCAGCCTCCGGGACTCGAACACCGGGGAGCTGTTTTTT.

About this clone itself: One junction end does not reproduce the germline sequence, and a read error may be involved. The rearrangement uses TRBV27 and TRBJ2-7, with TRBD1 matching 7 bases. CDR1 is MNHEY and CDR2 is SMNVEV in the germline V gene (reference sequence). This CDR3 is built from 13 residues. The CDR3 DNA is TGTGCCAGCCAAATGAGTGGGGACAGTAAGTTTTCCTTC. It encodes CASQMSGDSKFSF.

J is TRBJ2-2 and V is TRBV9; 9 nucleotides line up with TRBD1. This CDR3 region has 20 residues. Germline CDR1 and CDR2: SGDLS and YYNGEE. V was pared by 4 bases and J by 1 base, with 17 bases of the junction left unmatched. The CDR3 is CASSPLTPTTGGLNTGELFF. In DNA, the CDR3 is TGTGCCAGCAGCCCGCTAACCCCGACGACAGGGGGTCTGAACACCGGGGAGCTGTTTTTT.

V and J are TRBV5-1 and TRBJ2-7; D perhaps matches TRBD2 (5 bases). Trimming left V 0 bases short and J 2 bases short, with 9 bases between. Germline CDR1 is SGHRS and CDR2 is YFSETQ. The CDR3 loop spans 14 amino acids. CDR3 region: CASSLDRGTYEQYF. CDR3 sequence (DNA): TGCGCCAGCAGCTTGGACCGGGGAACCTACGAGCAGTACTTC.

The J gene is TRBJ2-7, the V gene TRBV2; no firm D call. Trimming left V 7 bases short and J 7 bases short, with 14 bases between. This CDR3 comprises 12 residues. Germline CDR1 SNHLY, CDR2 FYNNEI. The CDR3 reads CASMPRVTEQYF. The CDR3, as DNA: TGTGCCAGCATGCCTCGAGTTACGGAGCAGTACTTC.

This chain uses TRBV6-6 with TRBJ1-5; 7 bases agree with TRBD1. Germline V CDR1 and CDR2: MNHNY, SVGAGI (reference sequence). This CDR3 has 14 amino acids. With 2 bases clipped from V and 6 bases from J, the junction kept 4 bases outside the gene matches. CDR3 amino acids: CASSYGDRVQPQHF. CDR3 DNA: TGTGCCAGCAGTTACGGAGACAGGGTTCAGCCCCAGCATTTT.

This chain joins TRBV4-1 and TRBJ2-7, with TRBD2 matching 9 bases. The V segment lost 1 base and the J segment 3 bases; nucleotides outside the gene matches: 4. The germline gives CDR1 MGHRA, CDR2 YSYEKL. The CDR3 runs 15 residues. In DNA, the CDR3 is TGCGCCAGCAGCCAAGGGGTTAGCGGGGGCTACGAGCAGTACTTC. Its translation: CASSQGVSGGYEQYF.

The chain employs TRBV5-6 and TRBJ1-2; D gene unclear. The V gene lost 1 base and the J gene lost 8 bases, with 15 bases spanning the gap. CDR3 length: 14 amino acids. Germline CDR1 and CDR2: SGHDT and YYEEEE. DNA for the CDR3: TGTGCCAGCAGCTTGCGAGAGACTTCGCGGGGCTACACCTTC. Its translation: CASSLRETSRGYTF.

This clone was seen just once. The rearrangement links TRBV28 to TRBJ2-7; 13 positions agree with TRBD2. Trimming removed 6 bases from V and 6 bases from J; junction bases left unmatched: 5. Germline V gene lookup returns CDR1 MDHEN and CDR2 SYDVKM. The CDR3 totals 14 residues. The CDR3 loop reads CASRRLAGGREQYF. As DNA, the CDR3 is TGTGCCAGCAGAAGACTAGCGGGGGGCCGCGAGCAGTACTTC.

The J gene is TRBJ1-6, the V gene TRBV25-1; TRBD1 matches 10 bases. There are 14 residues in the CDR3. Germline V CDR1 and CDR2: MGHDK, SYGVNS. J gave up 6 bases and V 6 bases, and 2 bases lay outside the gene matches. The CDR3: CASSRDRGNSPLHF. CDR3 nucleotide sequence: TGTGCCAGCAGCCGGGACAGGGGTAATTCACCCCTCCACTTT.

The V call is TRBV12-5, the J call TRBJ2-5, with 9 bases fitting TRBD1. Trimming at V came to 6 bases and at J to 3 bases, leaving 11 bases not matched to a gene. The germline V gene has CDR1 LGHNT and CDR2 FRNRAP. The CDR3 consists of 16 residues. CDR3 sequence: CASGAPGQGLEETQYF. In nucleotides, the CDR3 is TGTGCTAGTGGAGCCCCGGGACAGGGTCTAGAAGAGACCCAGTACTTC.

This chain joins TRBV6-5 and TRBJ2-2; maybe TRBD1 (6 bases). Germline CDR1 is MNHEY and CDR2 is SVGAGI. V was trimmed by 7 bases and J by 1 base, leaving 10 bases between them. This CDR3 spans 14 amino acids. The CDR3 protein is CASNGQKNTGELFF. Written as DNA, the CDR3 is TGTGCCAGCAACGGACAGAAGAACACCGGGGAGCTGTTTTTT.

The chain has TRBV10-3 and TRBJ2-3, with a possible D match to TRBD2 (6 bases). The germline V and J ends were trimmed by 3 bases and 0 bases, with 10 bases remaining between them. The CDR3 covers 15 residues. CDR1 and CDR2 (germline): ENHRY, SYGVKD. CDR3 sequence: CAISDGGASTDTQYF. The CDR3 DNA reads as TGTGCCATCAGTGATGGCGGGGCTAGCACAGATACGCAGTATTTT.

J is TRBJ2-7 and V is TRBV28, with no clear D. CDR1 is MDHEN, CDR2 SYDVKM, per germline. The V gene lost 3 bases and the J gene lost 1 base, with 7 bases spanning the gap. This CDR3 is 13 amino acids long. This CDR3 is CASSLTGSYEQYF. In DNA form, the CDR3 reads TGTGCCAGCAGTTTGACGGGTTCCTACGAGCAGTACTTC.

The chain joins TRBV28 to TRBJ1-5; maybe TRBD1 (5 bases). The V and J ends lost 2 bases and 1 base respectively, with 12 bases between them. CDR1 and CDR2 (germline): MDHEN, SYDVKM. The CDR3 extends over 16 amino acids. CDR3 sequence (DNA): TGTGCCAGCAGTTTAAAGCGGGGGAAAAGCAATCAGCCCCAGCATTTT. Protein sequence: CASSLKRGKSNQPQHF.

This chain uses TRBV6-5 with TRBJ2-3, with TRBD2 identical over 10 bases. J gave up 5 bases and V 4 bases, and 9 bases lay outside the gene matches. Germline CDR1 reads MNHEY; CDR2 reads SVGAGI. The CDR3 spans 16 residues. The CDR3 sequence: CASSSYSGGRGDTQYF. The CDR3 nucleotides are TGTGCCAGCAGTTCCTATAGCGGGGGGCGCGGAGATACGCAGTATTTT.

J is TRBJ2-7 and V is TRBV7-3; 7 bases align to TRBD1. V was clipped by 4 bases and J by 4 bases; unmatched bases: 16. CDR1 is SGHTA and CDR2 is FQGTGA in the germline V gene. CDR3 length: 17 residues. The CDR3 bases are TGTGCCAGCAGCTCCCAACAGGGGACCTGGGGGCGTTACGAGCAGTACTTC. Translated, it gives CASSSQQGTWGRYEQYF.

The chain couples TRBV28 to TRBJ1-2; perhaps TRBD1 as D (6 bases). Trimming stripped 6 bases from V and 6 bases from J, with 17 bases between. CDR1 MDHEN and CDR2 SYDVKM come from the germline V gene. The CDR3 consists of 14 residues. The CDR3: CASRTRPGADGYTF. The DNA of the CDR3 is TGTGCCAGCAGGACAAGGCCAGGGGCAGATGGCTACACCTTC.

The CDR3 is CASSLATRMEAGEKLFF. Here the CDR3 DNA reads TGTGCCAGCAGCTTAGCAACACGCATGGAGGCGGGGGAAAAACTGTTTTTT. The rearrangement joins TRBV7-8 to TRBJ1-4; unclear D gene. The CDR3 is made up of 17 amino acids. CDR1 SGHVS and CDR2 FQNEAQ come from the germline V gene. V lost 0 bases, J lost 8 bases, and 19 bases lay in between.

Points on this clone: Other DNA sequences in the same sample also yield this CDR3. The chain has TRBV15 and TRBJ2-1; no clear D. V shed 1 base and J shed 7 bases, with 5 bases lying between them. Germline lookup yields CDR1 LNHNV and CDR2 YYDKDF (reference sequence). The CDR3 extends over 12 amino acids. The CDR3: CATSRGANEQFF. CDR3 bases: TGTGCCACCAGCAGAGGGGCGAATGAGCAGTTCTTC.

The chain recombines TRBV18 with TRBJ2-1; D possibly corresponds to TRBD1 (6 bases). Trimming removed 0 bases at V and 2 bases at J, with 11 bases between. This CDR3 is 16 amino acids long. Germline CDR1 reads KGHSH; CDR2 reads LQKENI. As DNA, the CDR3 is TGTGCCAGCTCACCACCGGAGACAGGACCCTACAATGAGCAGTTCTTC. Protein: CASSPPETGPYNEQFF.

The rearrangement links TRBV28 to TRBJ1-2; maybe TRBD1 (6 bases). Germline CDR1 reads MDHEN; CDR2 reads SYDVKM. Trimming removed 5 bases at V and 5 bases at J, with 21 bases between. The CDR3 extends over 16 amino acids. DNA for the CDR3: TGTGCCAGCAGTCCACCACCCTCGACAGGAAGATATGGCTACACCTTC. It translates to CASSPPPSTGRYGYTF.

V gene TRBV28 combines with J gene TRBJ1-5; D perhaps matches TRBD1 (6 bases). V was shortened by 4 bases and J by 2 bases, with 12 bases between the two germline ends. This CDR3 contains 15 residues. The V gene's germline CDR1 is MDHEN and CDR2 SYDVKM. CDR3 DNA sequence: TGTGCCAGCAGTTCCCATGCAGGGGGCAATCAGCCCCAGCATTTT. It specifies CASSSHAGGNQPQHF.